This TCR beta chain was profiled in a study of T cell repertoires in cytomegalovirus infection. On the study more broadly: Selected CMV epitopes included recently identified HLA-C-restricted ones as well as well-studied HLA-B-restricted ones. Public TCR beta signature analysis indicated the presence of both CMV infection and matching HLA type. Notes on the study in general: Ex vivo responses were dominated by HLA-C-restricted CMV-specific TCR beta clonotypes.

The sample holds a few counts of this clonotype. Its matching antigen is unknown. The germline gives CDR1 MNHEY, CDR2 SMNVEV (reference sequence). V shed 3 bases and J shed 0 bases, with 8 bases lying between them. The CDR3 contains 15 residues. Using its own MiXCR run on the reads, TCRdb lists one record per CDR3 protein. This sample carries about 900,000 distinct CDR3 sequences, roughly 31% of them seen once, and the ten largest clones take 10% to 15%. J is TRBJ1-4 and V is TRBV27; D is perhaps TRBD1 (5 bases). This clonotype was obtained from a human donor in good health (CMV status not recorded). Some clones in this sample may be carry-over from other donors' samples. This material consisted of cultured CD8+ T cells from PBMCs, taken from culture after CMV antigen stimulation. CDR3 protein: CASSFRGTTNEKLFF. CDR3 DNA sequence: TGTGCCAGCAGTTTCCGGGGCACAACTAATGAAAAACTGTTTTTT.